The rows below give T cell receptor beta chains drawn from one sample of a study of lymphopenia after photon versus proton radiotherapy. The data were produced by immunoSEQ multiplex PCR, yet TCRdb's version contains in-frame clones alone and is incomplete. The table shows around 53,000 clones, with around 88% occurring only once. This material consisted of peripheral blood, taken from a patient treated with photon-based radiotherapy. The receptors were gathered from a man aged 45-60 years with gastric cancer. The CDR3 runs from the conserved cysteine through the conserved F or W. The D gene is left open where the match is weak. For some rows the clone size is stated as once, few or many, or as a class when expanded; others skip it.

V gene	J gene	D gene	clone size	CDR3 length	CDR3 protein	CDR3 DNA
TRBV4-3	TRBJ2-2	-	-	15	CASSQGGQGTGELFF	TGCGCCAGCAGCCAAGGAGGGCAAGGAACCGGGGAGCTGTTTTTT
TRBV19	TRBJ1-1	-	-	15	CASTPLGDARTEAFF	TGTGCCAGTACCCCCCTGGGGGACGCCCGGACTGAAGCTTTCTTT
TRBV4-3	TRBJ1-1	-	once	15	CASSRRTDKNTEAFF	TGCGCCAGCAGCCGAAGGACAGATAAGAACACTGAAGCTTTCTTT
TRBV18	TRBJ2-2	TRBD1	-	14	CASRGQGLAGELFF	TGTGCCAGCCGGGGACAGGGACTGGCCGGGGAGCTGTTTTTT
TRBV19	TRBJ1-4	TRBD1	-	15	CASSPSRQGVEKLFF	TGTGCCAGTAGTCCCTCTCGACAGGGCGTCGAAAAACTGTTTTTT
TRBV27	TRBJ2-3	TRBD2	-	15	CASRAAGGSTDTQYF	TGTGCCAGCAGGGCGGCGGGAGGGAGCACAGATACGCAGTATTTT
TRBV6-1	TRBJ1-2	-	-	10	CASHDYGYTF	TGTGCCAGCCATGACTATGGCTACACCTTC
TRBV6-5	TRBJ1-2	-	-	14	CASSRAGANYGYTF	TGTGCCAGCTCAAGGGCGGGAGCTAACTATGGCTACACCTTC
TRBV21-1	TRBJ2-1	-	-	18	CASSNPGLAGEAWNEQFF	TGTGCCAGCAGCAACCCGGGACTAGCGGGAGAAGCTTGGAATGAGCAGTTCTTC
TRBV7-9	TRBJ2-2	TRBD2	-	19	CASSMLRFSSGTGGGELFF	TGTGCCAGCAGTATGCTTCGGTTTTCGAGCGGGACTGGAGGCGGGGAGCTGTTTTTT
TRBV19	TRBJ1-3	-	-	13	CASSRTGEGTIYF	TGTGCCAGTAGTAGGACTGGGGAAGGCACCATATATTTT
TRBV6-6	TRBJ2-1	TRBD2	few	16	CASSRQTSGHYNEQFF	TGTGCCAGCAGTCGGCAAACTAGCGGGCACTACAATGAGCAGTTCTTC
TRBV5-6	TRBJ1-1	-	-	13	CASGRVGYTEAFF	TGTGCCAGCGGTAGGGTAGGATACACTGAAGCTTTCTTT
TRBV7-8	TRBJ1-5	TRBD1	few	16	CASSLALGQGNQPQHF	TGTGCCAGCAGCTTAGCTTTGGGACAGGGGAATCAGCCCCAGCATTTT
TRBV7-2	TRBJ2-6	TRBD1	-	18	CASRSSGGPYPGANVLTF	TGTGCCAGCAGGTCCTCAGGGGGACCCTACCCTGGGGCCAACGTCCTGACTTTC
TRBV25-1	TRBJ2-2	TRBD1	-	17	CASSETWTGAHTGELFF	TGTGCCAGCAGTGAAACTTGGACAGGGGCCCACACCGGGGAGCTGTTTTTT
TRBV9	TRBJ2-7	TRBD2	-	14	CASSVGGGGYEQYF	TGTGCCAGCAGCGTAGGTGGGGGAGGGTACGAGCAGTACTTC
TRBV2	TRBJ1-5	TRBD1	few	17	CASSLGTGGVSNQPQHF	TGTGCCAGCAGCTTAGGGACAGGGGGAGTAAGCAATCAGCCCCAGCATTTT
TRBV10-3	TRBJ1-6	TRBD1	-	15	CAIRSSQGEGSPLHF	TGTGCCATCAGATCGAGCCAGGGGGAAGGTTCACCCCTCCACTTT
TRBV30	TRBJ1-1	-	-	11	CAWSVRDGAFF	TGTGCCTGGAGTGTACGGGATGGTGCTTTCTTT
TRBV6-6	TRBJ2-7	-	-	14	CASSPGTITYEQYF	TGTGCCAGCAGTCCCGGGACGATCACCTACGAGCAGTACTTC
TRBV7-5	TRBJ1-2	-	few	12	CASSLENYGYTF	TGTGCCAGCAGCTTAGAGAACTATGGCTACACCTTC